This is a list of T cell receptor beta chains from one sample in a study of T cells after yellow fever vaccination. One entry per CDR3 protein results from TCRdb running MiXCR on the 5' RACE reads. The sample contains under 300,000 distinct CDR3 sequences, approximately 6.7% of which appear only once. Sequencing used CD4+ T cells sorted from PBMCs, obtained on the day of the yellow fever booster vaccination. Receptors were obtained from a man aged 25 to 45 who received the YFV17D yellow fever vaccine. Each CDR3 is given with its conserved first and last residue. The order of the fields is V gene, D gene, J gene, clone size, CDR3 DNA, CDR3 protein. A D gene is named only where the DNA matches it firmly. Some rows mark clone size as missing; the rest say once, few, many or name a class of expanded clone.

V gene: TRBV18
D gene: .
J gene: TRBJ1-2
clone size: many
CDR3 DNA: TGTGCCAGCTCACCAAGGGGGATGGATGGCTACACCTTC
CDR3 protein: CASSPRGMDGYTF

V gene: TRBV11-1
D gene: .
J gene: TRBJ2-6
clone size: .
CDR3 DNA: TGTGCCAGCAGCCTAGAGGGGAGGTGGCTGCCTGGGGCCAACGTCCTGACTTTC
CDR3 protein: CASSLEGRWLPGANVLTF

V gene: TRBV7-6
D gene: .
J gene: TRBJ2-3
clone size: many
CDR3 DNA: TGTGCCAGCAGCCCCGGGACCTCGGCAGATACGCAGTATTTT
CDR3 protein: CASSPGTSADTQYF

V gene: TRBV6-1
D gene: .
J gene: TRBJ2-1
clone size: many
CDR3 DNA: TGTGCCAGCAGTCGAAGCCGCTCCTATAGCTCCTACAATGAGCAGTTCTTC
CDR3 protein: CASSRSRSYSSYNEQFF

V gene: TRBV7-2
D gene: .
J gene: TRBJ1-5
clone size: few
CDR3 DNA: TGTGCCAGCAGCTTAATGGGCCCCAATCAGCCCCAGCATTTT
CDR3 protein: CASSLMGPNQPQHF

V gene: TRBV4-1
D gene: .
J gene: TRBJ2-1
clone size: few
CDR3 DNA: TGCGCCAGCAGCCAGACCGGGACCCTGGGGGAGCAGTTCTTC
CDR3 protein: CASSQTGTLGEQFF

V gene: TRBV15
D gene: .
J gene: TRBJ1-6
clone size: few
CDR3 DNA: TGTGCCACCAGCAGAGATTTGAGGGAAAAGAGGAGTTCACCCCTCCACTTT
CDR3 protein: CATSRDLREKRSSPLHF

V gene: TRBV20-1
D gene: TRBD2
J gene: TRBJ2-2
clone size: .
CDR3 DNA: TGCAGTGCTAGATCCAGCGGGGGGAACACCGGGGAGCTGTTTTTT
CDR3 protein: CSARSSGGNTGELFF

V gene: TRBV20-1
D gene: .
J gene: TRBJ2-7
clone size: few
CDR3 DNA: TGCAGTGCTGGGGCGGAACGACAGTACTACGAGCAGTACTTC
CDR3 protein: CSAGAERQYYEQYF

V gene: TRBV20-1
D gene: .
J gene: TRBJ2-5
clone size: few
CDR3 DNA: TGCAGTGCTAGGGGGACCATAAGGCTAGAGACCCAGTACTTC
CDR3 protein: CSARGTIRLETQYF

V gene: TRBV20-1
D gene: .
J gene: TRBJ2-1
clone size: few
CDR3 DNA: TGCAGTGCTAGAGTTGGGATTAGCTCCTACAATGAGCAGTTCTTC
CDR3 protein: CSARVGISSYNEQFF

V gene: TRBV18
D gene: .
J gene: TRBJ2-5
clone size: many
CDR3 DNA: TGTGCCAGCTCACCACCGTCAGGGGTGGTAGAGACCCAGTACTTC
CDR3 protein: CASSPPSGVVETQYF

V gene: TRBV5-5
D gene: .
J gene: TRBJ2-6
clone size: few
CDR3 DNA: TGTGCCAGCAGCTTCGGGGACCCTAGTTCCTCTGGGGCCAACGTCCTGACTTTC
CDR3 protein: CASSFGDPSSSGANVLTF

V gene: TRBV6-1
D gene: .
J gene: TRBJ2-1
clone size: .
CDR3 DNA: TGTGCCAGCAGTGGGGGGGCCGGCTCCTACAATGAGCAGTTCTTC
CDR3 protein: CASSGGAGSYNEQFF

V gene: TRBV24-1
D gene: TRBD1
J gene: TRBJ2-1
clone size: many
CDR3 DNA: TGTGCCACCAGTGACCCTACAGGGGGCTCCTACAATGAGCAGTTCTTC
CDR3 protein: CATSDPTGGSYNEQFF

V gene: TRBV7-2
D gene: TRBD1
J gene: TRBJ1-5
clone size: few
CDR3 DNA: TGTGCCAGCAGCTCACAGGGGAACAGCCAGCCCCAGCATTTT
CDR3 protein: CASSSQGNSQPQHF

V gene: TRBV7-2
D gene: .
J gene: TRBJ2-5
clone size: few
CDR3 DNA: TGTGCCAGCAGCTCAAGGAGTCCAGAAGAGACCCAGTACTTC
CDR3 protein: CASSSRSPEETQYF

V gene: TRBV5-5
D gene: .
J gene: TRBJ2-3
clone size: few
CDR3 DNA: TGTGCCAGCAGCCCGTTCAGCACAGATACGCAGTATTTT
CDR3 protein: CASSPFSTDTQYF

V gene: TRBV30
D gene: .
J gene: TRBJ2-6
clone size: few
CDR3 DNA: TGTGCCTGGAGTGGTAGGGCGTACTCTGGGGCCAACGTCCTGACTTTC
CDR3 protein: CAWSGRAYSGANVLTF

V gene: TRBV29-1
D gene: .
J gene: TRBJ1-1
clone size: few
CDR3 DNA: TGCAGCGGCCAGGGGACCCCGAACACTGAAGCTTTCTTT
CDR3 protein: CSGQGTPNTEAFF

V gene: TRBV7-8
D gene: TRBD1
J gene: TRBJ1-1
clone size: many
CDR3 DNA: TGTGCCAGCAGCGGCGGCGGGACAGGGGTCGTAATGAACACTGAAGCTTTCTTT
CDR3 protein: CASSGGGTGVVMNTEAFF

V gene: TRBV14
D gene: .
J gene: TRBJ2-7
clone size: few
CDR3 DNA: TGTGCCAGCAGCCAAGATATAATCGAGCAGTACTTC
CDR3 protein: CASSQDIIEQYF

V gene: TRBV5-1
D gene: TRBD2
J gene: TRBJ2-7
clone size: .
CDR3 DNA: TGCGCCAGCAGCTGGGGACTAGCGGGCACCTCCTACGAGCAGTACTTC
CDR3 protein: CASSWGLAGTSYEQYF

V gene: TRBV6-5
D gene: TRBD2
J gene: TRBJ2-1
clone size: few
CDR3 DNA: TGTGCCAGCAGTTCCAACCCTAGGACTAGCGGGAACAGCAATGAGCAGTTCTTC
CDR3 protein: CASSSNPRTSGNSNEQFF

V gene: TRBV11-2
D gene: TRBD2
J gene: TRBJ2-6
clone size: .
CDR3 DNA: TGTGCCAGCAGCTTAAAGGTAGCGGGAGCCTCTGAGGCCAACGTCCTGACTTTC
CDR3 protein: CASSLKVAGASEANVLTF

V gene: TRBV5-1
D gene: TRBD2
J gene: TRBJ2-1
clone size: few
CDR3 DNA: TGCGCCAGCAGCTTTACTAGCGGTCTCACATACAATGAGCAGTTCTTC
CDR3 protein: CASSFTSGLTYNEQFF

V gene: TRBV4-3
D gene: TRBD1
J gene: TRBJ2-7
clone size: .
CDR3 DNA: TGCGCCAGCAGCCAAGGGGGGACAGTCTACGAGCAGTACTTC
CDR3 protein: CASSQGGTVYEQYF

V gene: TRBV20-1
D gene: .
J gene: TRBJ2-1
clone size: .
CDR3 DNA: TGCAGTGCTAGGGGGCGGGCTGCCTACAATGAGCAGTTCTTC
CDR3 protein: CSARGRAAYNEQFF

V gene: TRBV7-2
D gene: .
J gene: TRBJ2-1
clone size: many
CDR3 DNA: TGTGCCAGCAGCTTAGTTTATGAGCAGTTCTTC
CDR3 protein: CASSLVYEQFF

V gene: TRBV10-3
D gene: TRBD1
J gene: TRBJ2-5
clone size: many
CDR3 DNA: TGTGCCATCAAAGGGACAGGGGAAGAGACCCAGTACTTC
CDR3 protein: CAIKGTGEETQYF

V gene: TRBV7-9
D gene: TRBD2
J gene: TRBJ2-1
clone size: many
CDR3 DNA: TGTGCCAGCAGACCGACTGCTAGCGGGATGGGCAATGAGCAGTTCTTC
CDR3 protein: CASRPTASGMGNEQFF

V gene: TRBV5-4
D gene: .
J gene: TRBJ2-5
clone size: .
CDR3 DNA: TGTGCCAGCAGCTTGGAGAAGGGGCAAGAGACCCAGTACTTC
CDR3 protein: CASSLEKGQETQYF

V gene: TRBV3-1
D gene: .
J gene: TRBJ2-7
clone size: few
CDR3 DNA: TGTGCCAGCAGCCGGTTGGCAGGCTACTCCTACGAGCAGTACTTC
CDR3 protein: CASSRLAGYSYEQYF

V gene: TRBV7-9
D gene: TRBD1
J gene: TRBJ1-2
clone size: many
CDR3 DNA: TGTGCCAGCAGCAAGCGGACAGGGGGGGACTATGGCTACACCTTC
CDR3 protein: CASSKRTGGDYGYTF

V gene: TRBV7-9
D gene: .
J gene: TRBJ2-7
clone size: many
CDR3 DNA: TGTGCCAGCAGCTCAGGGAGAATCTACGAGCAGTACTTC
CDR3 protein: CASSSGRIYEQYF

V gene: TRBV24-1
D gene: TRBD2
J gene: TRBJ2-7
clone size: .
CDR3 DNA: TGTGCCACCAGTGATGGCTTAAAAGGGGCGGGAGTCTACGAGCAGTACTTC
CDR3 protein: CATSDGLKGAGVYEQYF

V gene: TRBV6-2/TRBV6-3
D gene: TRBD2
J gene: TRBJ2-1
clone size: many
CDR3 DNA: TGTGCCAGCAGAACGAGCGGGAGCAGGGATGAGCAGTTCTTC
CDR3 protein: CASRTSGSRDEQFF

V gene: TRBV20-1
D gene: .
J gene: TRBJ2-3
clone size: many
CDR3 DNA: TGCAGTGCTCCGAGCCTTAAAAGGAGCACAGATACGCAGTATTTT
CDR3 protein: CSAPSLKRSTDTQYF

V gene: TRBV18
D gene: TRBD2
J gene: TRBJ2-3
clone size: .
CDR3 DNA: TGTGCCAGCTCGCCGGGACTAGGAGGCACAGATACGCAGTATTTT
CDR3 protein: CASSPGLGGTDTQYF

V gene: TRBV5-8
D gene: .
J gene: TRBJ1-1
clone size: many
CDR3 DNA: TGTGCCAGCAGCTTGGGATGGACAGAAGCTTTCTTT
CDR3 protein: CASSLGWTEAFF

V gene: TRBV4-3
D gene: TRBD2
J gene: TRBJ2-2
clone size: many
CDR3 DNA: TGCGCCAGCAGCCAGGCGGGAGGCCCGAACACCGGGGAGCTGTTTTTT
CDR3 protein: CASSQAGGPNTGELFF

V gene: TRBV18
D gene: .
J gene: TRBJ1-6
clone size: few
CDR3 DNA: TGTGCCAGCTCGCCCAAGGACAATTCACCCCTCCACTTT
CDR3 protein: CASSPKDNSPLHF

V gene: TRBV11-2
D gene: TRBD2
J gene: TRBJ2-3
clone size: .
CDR3 DNA: TGTGCCAGCAGCTCAGGGTCCTCGAGACTAGCGGGTCTCACAGATACGCAGTATTTT
CDR3 protein: CASSSGSSRLAGLTDTQYF

V gene: TRBV10-3
D gene: TRBD2
J gene: TRBJ2-1
clone size: many
CDR3 DNA: TGTGCCATCAGTGCCGGGACTAGCGGAACTAAGCAGTTCTTC
CDR3 protein: CAISAGTSGTKQFF

V gene: TRBV20-1
D gene: .
J gene: TRBJ2-1
clone size: few
CDR3 DNA: TGCAGTGAACGCGGGTCGGCCTACAATGAGCAGTTCTTC
CDR3 protein: CSERGSAYNEQFF

V gene: TRBV5-6
D gene: .
J gene: TRBJ2-7
clone size: many
CDR3 DNA: TGTGCCAGCAGCCGGCAGAATTACGAGCAGTACTTC
CDR3 protein: CASSRQNYEQYF

V gene: TRBV6-2/TRBV6-3
D gene: .
J gene: TRBJ2-1
clone size: .
CDR3 DNA: TGTGCCAGCAAGGGCGGGCCATCCTACAATGAGCAGTTCTTC
CDR3 protein: CASKGGPSYNEQFF

V gene: TRBV6-5
D gene: .
J gene: TRBJ2-3
clone size: .
CDR3 DNA: TGTGCCAGCAGTTACTCGGCCCTAGGGAGCACAGATACGCAGTATTTT
CDR3 protein: CASSYSALGSTDTQYF

V gene: TRBV7-2
D gene: .
J gene: TRBJ2-3
clone size: few
CDR3 DNA: TGTGCCAGCAGCTTAGCGCTAGGGGAATTCCCTGGGTATTTT
CDR3 protein: CASSLALGEFPGYF

V gene: TRBV3-1
D gene: .
J gene: TRBJ2-5
clone size: few
CDR3 DNA: TGTGCCAGCAGCCGGAGAGGGGGGCAGCAAGAGACCCAGTACTTC
CDR3 protein: CASSRRGGQQETQYF

V gene: TRBV9
D gene: TRBD2
J gene: TRBJ2-1
clone size: few
CDR3 DNA: TGTGCCAGCAGCGTAGCCGGGACTAGCCGGAATGAGCAGTTCTTC
CDR3 protein: CASSVAGTSRNEQFF

V gene: TRBV20-1
D gene: .
J gene: TRBJ2-3
clone size: many
CDR3 DNA: TGCAGTGCTAGAGATCTAGCGTTATTCACAGATACGCAGTATTTT
CDR3 protein: CSARDLALFTDTQYF

V gene: TRBV7-3
D gene: .
J gene: TRBJ2-3
clone size: .
CDR3 DNA: TGTGCCAGCAGCTACCAAGGGAGTGGGGCAGATACGCAGTATTTT
CDR3 protein: CASSYQGSGADTQYF

V gene: TRBV6-1
D gene: .
J gene: TRBJ2-7
clone size: many
CDR3 DNA: TGTGCCAGCAACCCGACTTCATACTCCTACGAGCAGTACTTC
CDR3 protein: CASNPTSYSYEQYF

V gene: TRBV20-1
D gene: .
J gene: TRBJ2-7
clone size: many
CDR3 DNA: TGCAGTGCTGTAGGGGGTCCGCCAGACGGGGGGCAGTACTTC
CDR3 protein: CSAVGGPPDGGQYF

V gene: TRBV10-2
D gene: TRBD2
J gene: TRBJ2-2
clone size: .
CDR3 DNA: TGCGCCAGCTCCCGCGTAAGGAGCGGGATTTACAACGCGAACACCGGGGAGCTGTTTTTT
CDR3 protein: CASSRVRSGIYNANTGELFF